The entry that follows covers one T cell receptor beta chain sequence. Its antigen remains unidentified. Produced via immunoSEQ multiplex PCR; TCRdb's table is partial and in-frame only. This table holds 400,000 to 450,000 clones, around 90% found once. This entry belongs to a study of Ad26.COV2.S vaccination and SARS-CoV-2 variants. About the research overall: Donor participated within the Ad26.COV2.S arm of the COV1001 trial. Findings of the study overall: Non-spike TCR breadth was similar in vaccine and placebo recipients. Substantial breadth in spike-specific CD8+ and CD4+ T cell responses was reportedly seen after vaccination.

This CDR3 is built from 14 residues. V gave up 4 bases and J gave up 7 bases; unmatched junction bases: 4. Germline CDR1 is SEHNR and CDR2 is FQNEAQ (reference sequence). Treatment denoted: 19 received Ad26.COV2.S at low or high dose, single or two shots; five or six received placebo; per-sample allocation not given. Sampling happened 63 days after the first vaccine or placebo injection. Immunization relied on an Ad26 vector, which expressed Wuhan-strain SARS-CoV-2 spike. The chain has TRBV7-9 and TRBJ2-1, with 10 bases identical to TRBD2. Sample: peripheral blood, taken in a trial of Ad26.COV2.S vaccine versus placebo. The sequence derives from a person between 18 and 60 years old who received the Ad26.COV2.S COVID-19 vaccine or a placebo. CDR3 residues: CASSSTSGKNEQFF. The CDR3 coding sequence is TGTGCCAGCAGCTCCACTAGCGGGAAAAATGAGCAGTTCTTC. Supplemented by reference TRBV7-9 and TRBJ2-1, the full variable domain reads DTGVSQNPRHKITKRGQNVTFRCDPISEHNRLYWYRQTLGQGPEFLTYFQNEAQLEKSRLLSDRFSAERPKGSFSTLEIQRTEQGDSAMYLCASSSTSGKNEQFFGPGTRLTVL.